The clone carrying this T cell receptor beta chain turned up a few times. Its antigen is unidentified. The source of the sample is a study of T-cell memory formation after mild COVID-19. Broader study findings: Clones which contracted sat mainly in CM and EM if CD4+, and in EMRA if CD8+.

TCRdb processed the 5' RACE reads anew with MiXCR; each CDR3 protein has one entry. Of approximately 230,000 distinct CDR3 sequences listed, about 17% are singletons. Germline V CDR1 and CDR2: SGHTA, FQGNSA. Trimming removed 3 bases at V and 3 bases at J, with 15 bases between. The CDR3 has 15 amino acids. This TCR was recovered from a man between 18 and 29 years old who had mild COVID-19 (a few samples of this study predate the infection). Cell type and time point are not known. This sequence joins TRBV7-2 and TRBJ2-7; a weak D match, TRBD2 (7 bases). Sequenced: PBMCs or a T cell subset sorted from them (not recorded which). CDR3 residues: CASSFHGGGGYEQYV. CDR3 DNA sequence: TGTGCCAGCAGCTTTCACGGGGGAGGGGGCTACGAGCAGTACGTC.